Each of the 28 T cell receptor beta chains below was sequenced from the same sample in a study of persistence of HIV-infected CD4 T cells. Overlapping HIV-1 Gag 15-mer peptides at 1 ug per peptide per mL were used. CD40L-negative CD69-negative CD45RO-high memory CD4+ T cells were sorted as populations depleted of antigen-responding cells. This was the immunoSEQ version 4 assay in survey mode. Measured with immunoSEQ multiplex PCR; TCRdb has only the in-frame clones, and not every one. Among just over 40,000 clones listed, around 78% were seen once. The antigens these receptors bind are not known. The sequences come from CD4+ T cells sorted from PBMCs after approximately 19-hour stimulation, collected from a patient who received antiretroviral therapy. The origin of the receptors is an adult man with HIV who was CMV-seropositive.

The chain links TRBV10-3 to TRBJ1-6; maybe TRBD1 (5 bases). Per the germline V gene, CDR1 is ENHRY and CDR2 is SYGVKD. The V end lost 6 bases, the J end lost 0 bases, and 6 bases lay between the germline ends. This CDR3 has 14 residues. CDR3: CAIRDNSYNSPLHF. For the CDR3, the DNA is TGTGCCATCAGGGACAACTCCTATAATTCACCCCTCCACTTT.

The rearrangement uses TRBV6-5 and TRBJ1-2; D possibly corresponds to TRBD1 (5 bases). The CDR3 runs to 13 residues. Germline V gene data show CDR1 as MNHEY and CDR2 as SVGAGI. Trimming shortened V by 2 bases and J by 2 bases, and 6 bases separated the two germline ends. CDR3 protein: CASSYEGNYGYTF. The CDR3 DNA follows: TGTGCCAGCAGTTACGAGGGGAACTATGGCTACACCTTC.

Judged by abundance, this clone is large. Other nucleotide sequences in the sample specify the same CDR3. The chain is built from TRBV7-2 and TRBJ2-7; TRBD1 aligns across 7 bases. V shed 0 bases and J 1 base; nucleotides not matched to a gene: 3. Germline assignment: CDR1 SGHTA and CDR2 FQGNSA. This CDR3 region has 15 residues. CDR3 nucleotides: TGTGCCAGCAGCTTAGCAGGGGGCTCTTCCTACGAGCAGTACTTC. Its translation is CASSLAGGSSYEQYF. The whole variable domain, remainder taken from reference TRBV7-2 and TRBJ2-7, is GAGVSQSPSNKVTEKGKDVELRCDPISGHTALYWYRQSLGQGLEFLIYFQGNSAPDKSGLPSDRFSAERTGGSVSTLTIQRTQQEDSAVYLCASSLAGGSSYEQYFGPGTRLTVT.

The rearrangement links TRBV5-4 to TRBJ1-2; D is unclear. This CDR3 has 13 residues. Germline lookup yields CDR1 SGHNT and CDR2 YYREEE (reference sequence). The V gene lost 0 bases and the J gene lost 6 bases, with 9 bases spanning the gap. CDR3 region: CASSLGGLDGYTF. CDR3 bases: TGTGCCAGCAGCTTGGGCGGGCTGGATGGCTACACCTTC.

The chain's CDR3 is CASSEKWGPIDTQYF. Here the CDR3 DNA reads TGTGCCAGCAGTGAGAAGTGGGGCCCCATAGATACGCAGTATTTT. V usage is TRBV6-4 and J usage is TRBJ2-3; D is perhaps TRBD1 (5 bases). Germline CDR1 and CDR2: MRHNA and SNTAGT. The CDR3 has 15 amino acids. Deletions cut 3 bases from V and 5 bases from J, with 15 bases between.

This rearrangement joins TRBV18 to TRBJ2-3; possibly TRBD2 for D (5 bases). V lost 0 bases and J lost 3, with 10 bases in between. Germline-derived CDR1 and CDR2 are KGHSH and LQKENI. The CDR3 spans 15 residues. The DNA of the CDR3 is TGTGCCAGCTCACCACCGGGAGATGCGACAGATACGCAGTATTTT. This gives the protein CASSPPGDATDTQYF.

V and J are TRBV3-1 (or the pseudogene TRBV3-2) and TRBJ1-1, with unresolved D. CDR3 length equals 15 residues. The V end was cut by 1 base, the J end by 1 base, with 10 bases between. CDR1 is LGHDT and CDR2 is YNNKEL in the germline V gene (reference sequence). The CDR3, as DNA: TGTGCCAGCAGCCAAGGTGTACAGCAGAACACTGAAGCTTTCTTT. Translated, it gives CASSQGVQQNTEAFF.

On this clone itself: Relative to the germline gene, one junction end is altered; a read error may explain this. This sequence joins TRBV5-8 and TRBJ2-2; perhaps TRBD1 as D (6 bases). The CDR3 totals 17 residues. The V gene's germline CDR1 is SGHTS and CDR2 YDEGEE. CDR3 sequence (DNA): TGTGCCAGCACCTTGAACCTCGGGACAATGAACACCGGGGAGCTGTTTTTT. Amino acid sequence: CASTLNLGTMNTGELFF.

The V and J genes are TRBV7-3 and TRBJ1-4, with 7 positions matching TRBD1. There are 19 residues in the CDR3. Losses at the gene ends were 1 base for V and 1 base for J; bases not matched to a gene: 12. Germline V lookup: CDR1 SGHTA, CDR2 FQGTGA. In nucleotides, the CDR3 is TGTGCCAGCAGCTTAAGTCCCCAGAGGGGGCCAAGAACTAATGAAAAACTGTTTTTT. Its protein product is CASSLSPQRGPRTNEKLFF. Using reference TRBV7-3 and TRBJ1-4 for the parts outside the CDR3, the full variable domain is GAGVSQTPSNKVTEKGKYVELRCDPISGHTALYWYRQSLGQGPEFLIYFQGTGAADDSGLPNDRFFAVRPEGSVSTLKIQRTERGDSAVYLCASSLSPQRGPRTNEKLFFGSGTQLSVL.

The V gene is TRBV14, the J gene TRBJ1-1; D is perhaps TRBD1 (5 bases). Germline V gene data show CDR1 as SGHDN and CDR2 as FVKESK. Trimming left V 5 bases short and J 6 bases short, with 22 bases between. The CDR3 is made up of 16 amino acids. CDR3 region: CASSFGTGTVSAEAFF. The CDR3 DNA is TGTGCCAGCAGCTTCGGGACCGGGACGGTCTCGGCTGAAGCTTTCTTT. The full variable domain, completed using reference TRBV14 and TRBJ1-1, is EAGVTQFPSHSVIEKGQTVTLRCDPISGHDNLYWYRRVMGKEIKFLLHFVKESKQDESGMPNNRFLAERTGGTYSTLKVQPAELEDSGVYFCASSFGTGTVSAEAFFGQGTRLTVV.

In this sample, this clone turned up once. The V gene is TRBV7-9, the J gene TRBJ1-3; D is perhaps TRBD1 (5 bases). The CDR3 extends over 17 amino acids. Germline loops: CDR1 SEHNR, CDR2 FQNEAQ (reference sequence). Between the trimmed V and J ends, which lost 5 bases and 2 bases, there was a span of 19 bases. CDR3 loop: CASSAGDSSMTGNTIYF. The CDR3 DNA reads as TGTGCCAGCAGCGCCGGCGACAGTTCTATGACTGGAAACACCATATATTTT.

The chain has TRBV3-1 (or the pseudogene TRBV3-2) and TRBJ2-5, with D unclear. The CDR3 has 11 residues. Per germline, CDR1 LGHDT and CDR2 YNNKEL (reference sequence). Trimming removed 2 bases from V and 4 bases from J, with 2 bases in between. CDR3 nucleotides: TGTGCCAGCAGCCAATTAGAGACCCAGTACTTC. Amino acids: CASSQLETQYF.

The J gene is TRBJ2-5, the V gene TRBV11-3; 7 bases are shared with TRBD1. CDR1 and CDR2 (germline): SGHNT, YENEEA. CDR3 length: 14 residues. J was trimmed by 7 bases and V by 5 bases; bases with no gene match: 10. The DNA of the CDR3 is TGTGCCAGCAGCCGATCAGGGGGTTCGCGGACCCAGTACTTC. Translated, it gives CASSRSGGSRTQYF.

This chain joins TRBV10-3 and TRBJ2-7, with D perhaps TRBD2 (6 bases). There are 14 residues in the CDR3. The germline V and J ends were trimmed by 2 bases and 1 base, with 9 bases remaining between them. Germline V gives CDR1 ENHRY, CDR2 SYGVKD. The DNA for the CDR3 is TGTGCCATCAGTGAGAGTGCGGGATCCTACGAGCAGTACTTC. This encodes CAISESAGSYEQYF.

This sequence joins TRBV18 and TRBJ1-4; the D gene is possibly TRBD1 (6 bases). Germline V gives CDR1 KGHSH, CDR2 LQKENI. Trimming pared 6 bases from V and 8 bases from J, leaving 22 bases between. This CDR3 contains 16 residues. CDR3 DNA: TGTGCCAGCTCCCGACTGACGGGGGGCGCAGAGGAAAAACTGTTTTTT. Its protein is CASSRLTGGAEEKLFF.

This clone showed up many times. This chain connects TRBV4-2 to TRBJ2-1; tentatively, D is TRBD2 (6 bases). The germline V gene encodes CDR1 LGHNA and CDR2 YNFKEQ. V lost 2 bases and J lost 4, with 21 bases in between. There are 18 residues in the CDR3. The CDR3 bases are TGTGCCAGCAGCCAAACCCAAGAGACCGGGACTGGATACAATGAGCAGTTCTTC. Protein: CASSQTQETGTGYNEQFF.

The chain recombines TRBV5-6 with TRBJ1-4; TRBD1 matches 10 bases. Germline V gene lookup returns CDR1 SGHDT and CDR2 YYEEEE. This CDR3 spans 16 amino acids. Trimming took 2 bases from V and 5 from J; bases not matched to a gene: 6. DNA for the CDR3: TGTGCCAGCAGCTTTATCCGACAGGGGGCGAATGAAAAACTGTTTTTT. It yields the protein CASSFIRQGANEKLFF.

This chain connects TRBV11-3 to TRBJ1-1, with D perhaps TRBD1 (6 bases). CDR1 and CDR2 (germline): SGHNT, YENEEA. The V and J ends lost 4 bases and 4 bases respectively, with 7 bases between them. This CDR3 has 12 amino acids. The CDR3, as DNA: TGTGCCAGCAGCTCGGACAGCACTGAAGCTTTCTTT. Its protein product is CASSSDSTEAFF.

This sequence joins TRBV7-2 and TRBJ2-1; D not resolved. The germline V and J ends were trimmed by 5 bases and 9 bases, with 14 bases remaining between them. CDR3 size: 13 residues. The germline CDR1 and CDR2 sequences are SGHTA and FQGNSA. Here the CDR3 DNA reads TGTGCCAGCAGCACCCTTAAGGGCAGTGAGCAGTTCTTC. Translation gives CASSTLKGSEQFF.

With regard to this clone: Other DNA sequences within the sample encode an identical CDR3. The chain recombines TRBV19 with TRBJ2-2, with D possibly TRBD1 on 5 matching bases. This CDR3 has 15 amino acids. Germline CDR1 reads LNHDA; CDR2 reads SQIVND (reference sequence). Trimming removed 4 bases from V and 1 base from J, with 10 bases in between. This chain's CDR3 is CASSKGQQNTGELFF. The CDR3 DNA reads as TGTGCCAGTAGTAAGGGGCAGCAGAACACCGGGGAGCTGTTTTTT.

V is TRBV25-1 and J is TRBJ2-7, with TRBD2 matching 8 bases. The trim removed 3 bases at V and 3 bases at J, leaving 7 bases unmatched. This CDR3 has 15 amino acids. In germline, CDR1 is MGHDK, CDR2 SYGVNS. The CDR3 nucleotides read TGTGCCAGCAGTGAGTGGCTAGCGGGCTTCTACGAGCAGTACTTC. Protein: CASSEWLAGFYEQYF.

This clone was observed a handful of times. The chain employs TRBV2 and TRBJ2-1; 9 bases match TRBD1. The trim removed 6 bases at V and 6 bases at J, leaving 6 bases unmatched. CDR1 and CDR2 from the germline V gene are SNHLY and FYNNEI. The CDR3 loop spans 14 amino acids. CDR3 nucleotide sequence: TGTGCCAGCAGACTCGGGACAGGGATCAATGAGCAGTTCTTC. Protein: CASRLGTGINEQFF.

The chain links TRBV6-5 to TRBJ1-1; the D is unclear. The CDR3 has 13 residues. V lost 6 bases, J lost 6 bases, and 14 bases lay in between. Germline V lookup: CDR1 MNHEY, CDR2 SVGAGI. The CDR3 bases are TGTGCCAGCAGCTCTCCGGGATCGGCTGAAGCTTTCTTT. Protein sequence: CASSSPGSAEAFF.

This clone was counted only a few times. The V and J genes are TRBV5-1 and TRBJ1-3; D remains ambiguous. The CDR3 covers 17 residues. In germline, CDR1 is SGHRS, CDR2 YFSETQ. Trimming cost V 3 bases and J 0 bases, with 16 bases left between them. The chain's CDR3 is CASSSQPSGNSGNTIYF. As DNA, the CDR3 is TGCGCCAGCAGCTCACAACCGAGTGGAAACTCTGGAAACACCATATATTTT.

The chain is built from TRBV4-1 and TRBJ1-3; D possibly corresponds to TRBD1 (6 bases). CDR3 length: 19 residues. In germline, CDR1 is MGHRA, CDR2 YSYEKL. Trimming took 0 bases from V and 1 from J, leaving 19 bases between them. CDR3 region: CASSQETFQSGVSGNTIYF. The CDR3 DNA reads TGCGCCAGCAGCCAAGAAACCTTCCAATCAGGGGTGTCTGGAAACACCATATATTTT.

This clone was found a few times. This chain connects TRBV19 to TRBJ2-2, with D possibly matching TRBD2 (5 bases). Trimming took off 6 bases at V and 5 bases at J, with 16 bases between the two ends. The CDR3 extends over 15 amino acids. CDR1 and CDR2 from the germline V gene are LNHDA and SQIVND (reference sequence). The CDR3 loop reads CASSIPSGKTGELFF. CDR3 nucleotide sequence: TGTGCCAGTAGCATTCCCTCCGGGAAGACCGGGGAGCTGTTTTTT.

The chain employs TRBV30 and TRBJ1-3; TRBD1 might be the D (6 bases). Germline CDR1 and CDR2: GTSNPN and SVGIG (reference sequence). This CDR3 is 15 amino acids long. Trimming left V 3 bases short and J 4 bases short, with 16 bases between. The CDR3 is CAWRDSNLLGNTIYF. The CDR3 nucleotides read TGTGCCTGGAGGGACAGCAACCTTCTCGGAAACACCATATATTTT.

DNA of the CDR3: TGCGCCAGCAGCTTACAACCGACAGGACCTAATTCACCCCTCCACTTT. This codes for CASSLQPTGPNSPLHF. This chain joins TRBV5-1 and TRBJ1-6; maybe TRBD1 (6 bases). The germline V gene has CDR1 SGHRS and CDR2 YFSETQ. The germline V and J ends were trimmed by 2 bases and 6 bases, with 15 bases remaining between them. This CDR3 spans 16 amino acids.